This entry concerns a single TCR beta chain. Its antigen is not yet known. The method behind the library was the immunoSEQ multiplex PCR assay. The multiplex PCR relied on a mix of 60 forward primers for TCR Vbeta segments and 13 reverse primers for TCR Jbeta segments. The CDR3 region of rearranged TCR beta genes was amplified from genomic DNA with a multiplex PCR assay. On the Illumina HiSeq System, the amplified TCR beta libraries were sequenced as 87-base-pair reads. As for how the authors treated the data: A later analysis tallied about 77 million unique TCR beta chains across the 660 or so repertoires, and approximately 12 million of those chains were shared by two or more donors. Raw reads were error-corrected and collapsed into unique sequences with a nearest-neighbor algorithm that merged closely related sequences to remove PCR and sequencing errors. V, D and J gene segments were assigned by aligning CDR3 sequences to IMGT reference sequences. Each retained sequence needed at least a six-nucleotide match to both a V gene segment and a J gene segment. A rearrangement counted as productive if the CDR3 had no stop codons and remained in frame with V and J, and every other rearrangement counted as non-productive. Following IMGT convention, CDR3 was defined as the stretch from the second conserved V-encoded cysteine up to the conserved J-encoded phenylalanine. The earlier analysis of 450 to 750 of the donors excluded any sequence lacking an unambiguous match to a single V gene segment. An earlier analysis of almost 600 of the donors classified V segments as functional when productive rearrangements were above 56.7% and as segregating when the standard deviation between donors was above 5%. A statistical classification framework was developed to diagnose cytomegalovirus status using the catalog of TCR beta chain sequences. V and J gene assignment, in a later analysis, came from comparing TCR nucleotide sequences with IMGT/GENE-DB human TR gene sequences. In a later analysis, CDR3 sequences and most-parsimonious VDJ recombination scenarios were assigned using the TCRdist pipeline. In a later analysis, each TCR beta chain was defined by its CDR3 amino acid sequence together with its V-gene family, and reads without a unique V-gene family were excluded. A later analysis removed roughly 590 highly shared, low-generation-probability nucleotide sequences to deal with suspected cross-contamination and a sequencing artifact. In a later analysis, a clonal expansion index for each public chain was calculated from normalized within-repertoire ranks of inferred template counts. In a later analysis, generation probabilities were computed with a VDJ recombination model fitted to out-of-frame rearrangements, and the resulting probabilities were checked against IGoR. In a later analysis, TCR-TCR, TCR-HLA and TCR-CMV co-occurrence was scored with hypergeometric tests, and a repertoire-size bias correction was applied to TCR pairs. A later analysis estimated false discovery rates by permuting HLA or CMV assignments 20 times. In a later analysis, co-occurring TCRs were grouped using DBSCAN, and TCRdist sequence similarity was added for clustering within HLA-allele-positive subsets. For co-occurrence clustering, repertoires with fewer than 30,000 or more than 120,000 public chains were excluded, along with four to six repertoires with anomalous nucleotide sharing. The clones in this table, taken by TCRdb from immuneACCESS, are in-frame only. Not every clone is retained; where verified, under half of the shortfall comes from an unresolved V gene, and the cause of the rest is unknown. The DNA gave D and trimming, while V, J and clone size come from that table. In this sample's table one finds about 160,000 clones. The ten biggest clones cover around 1.5% of the sample.

The cohort consisted of 650 to 700 healthy bone marrow donors. Cohort members were all nominally healthy when sampled, although unrecorded immune exposures were likely present. The donor was CMV seronegative and belonged to the group of around 400 seronegative cohort members. Every donor gave a peripheral blood sample, and the peripheral blood mononuclear cells from that sample were used for TCR beta sequencing. Genomic DNA was extracted from the blood cell samples with the Qiagen DNeasy Blood Extraction Kit. The V end loses 0 bases and the J end loses 5 bases, and a stretch of 11 bases separates them. CDR1 and CDR2, looked up from the germline V gene, are SGHDT and YYEEEE. Measured from the cysteine to the phenylalanine, the CDR3 is 14 residues long. Left in the record is the CDR3 DNA by itself, 42 bases read in frame from the first base. The sample originates from a study of cytomegalovirus exposure and HLA in healthy donors (dated by TCRdb to the late 2010s). Describing the broader study: According to an earlier analysis of 450 to 650 of the donors, about 170 million T cells yielded over 90 million unique TCR beta sequences and more than 250 Gb of sequence data. All discovery cohort repertoires had been generated using a single sequencing platform. Donor age, sex, ethnicity and CMV serostatus were collected together with the repertoire data. Because of strong linkage in the cohort, 4 to 6 DR-DQ haplotypes were treated as single units for association and clustering. A later genetic analysis used genome-wide SNP genotypes for 398 of the 666 donors, treating that subset as a discovery cohort. The study profiled the T cell repertoires of 500 to 800 subjects by immunosequencing and related them to cytomegalovirus serostatus. To predict cytomegalovirus infection status, the study brought together high-throughput TCR immunosequencing, statistical association of individual TCRs with disease status, and machine learning. In addition to the first cohort of hundreds of subjects, a separate validation cohort of 120 different subjects was used. Across some 400 genotyped donors of the cohort, an average of about 240,000 unique TCR beta nucleotide sequences per donor were sequenced, and approximately 17% of those sequences were non-productive. In a later analysis, previously published TCR beta repertoires from some 640 donors were re-analyzed and high-resolution HLA genotyping was added so that TCR occurrence patterns could be studied. The number of typed donors differed by locus: about 620-640 for A, B, C, DRB1 and DQB1; 522 for DQA1; around 580 for DPA1; and about 450 for DPB1. The genetic ancestry cluster associated with self-reported Caucasian donors included about 81% of the roughly 400 genotyped donors. The later analysis used no new phenotypic data to find candidate immune exposures, relying instead on TCR beta sequences and their occurrence across donors. The study aimed to test whether signatures of past pathogen exposure could be identified by cataloging public T cell receptors. HLA typing included class I and class II loci at four-digit resolution. To decide whether each TCR beta V gene segment behaved as functional or pseudogenic, an earlier analysis of some 540 of the donors relied on high-throughput TCR beta sequencing. An early release covering approximately 600 HLA-typed donors comprised about 300 gigabases of sequencing data and around 85 million unique TCR sequences.

General study outcomes and caveats: An earlier analysis of some 560 of the donors showed that most TCR beta V segments appeared in productive rearrangements either about 87% or about 30% of the time, which broadly matched IMGT annotations. While some public TCRs were present in many individuals, most TCR sequences turned up only very rarely across donors. When HLA alleles, especially DR and DQ, strongly co-occurred, TCR associations were difficult to assign to individual alleles. Compared with equally common non-associated chains, HLA-associated TCR beta chains in a later analysis were more clonally expanded and had lower generation probabilities. Sequencing depth was assumed to be roughly uniform across donors in the presence/absence analyses, though that assumption may not hold. Linkage disequilibrium might explain the correlated functional status among segregating V segments, but an unknown experimental factor could not be ruled out. In vitro tests confirmed that three of the cytomegalovirus-associated TCR beta chains recognize cytomegalovirus antigens. A later analysis found that most CMV-associated TCR beta chains appeared HLA-restricted, with HLA associations seemingly driven largely by CMV exposure. According to a later analysis, parvovirus B19, influenza, CMV and Epstein-Barr virus appeared linked to several top co-occurrence clusters. An association between a missense DCLRE1C variant and V-gene and J-gene trimming of TCR beta chains was found in a later genetic analysis and replicated in an independent cohort. The study listed approximately 150 TCR beta chains as associated with cytomegalovirus. A cluster of highly shared sequence variants was judged likely to represent a technical artifact of the sequencing pipeline. Some IMGT-functional V segments, including TRBV6-2 and TRBV6-3, could not be told apart with the 87-base-pair reads, so those segments were excluded. The earlier analysis of 587 of the donors excluded 15 to 20 rarely observed V segments, including chromosome 9 orphons, because counts were too low. It was suggested by the authors that the approach could potentially be generalized to other disease states and immunological phenotypes. A later genetic analysis reported fewer N-insertions in productive TCRs among donors in an Asian-associated ancestry cluster than the roughly 640-donor mean. Immune exposure information for the cohort was limited to CMV serostatus. This cohort had only TCR beta chains sequenced, and the lack of alpha or paired-chain data limited which features could be detected. In a later analysis, TCR association rates were found to vary across HLA loci, with the most associated TCRs seen for DRB1 alleles and the fewest for HLA-C alleles. A further reported finding was that TCR beta sequences accurately predicted the HLA-A and HLA-B alleles for most subjects in the first cohort. The classifier was reported to diagnose cytomegalovirus status with high specificity and sensitivity in both the original cohort and the validation cohort. Because some donors lacked HLA typing at each locus, the association tests relied only on the typed subset. At a false discovery rate of 0.05, a later analysis linked under 20,000 TCR beta sequences to specific HLA alleles.

This chain is built from TRBV5-6 and TRBJ2-5; TRBD2 is a possible D gene, resting on 5 matching bases. This sequence originates from a woman aged 45-65 years in good health and CMV-seronegative. Source material: PBMCs. The CDR3 region has the sequence CASSLGQRGETQYF. The DNA is as follows: TGTGCCAGCAGCTTGGGTCAGCGCGGGGAGACCCAGTACTTC. The full variable domain, completed from the reference TRBV5-6 and TRBJ2-5 proteins outside the CDR3, reads DAGVTQSPTHLIKTRGQQVTLRCSPKSGHDTVSWYQQALGQGPQFIFQYYEEEERQRGNFPDRFSGHQFPNYSSELNVNALLLGDSALYLCASSLGQRGETQYFGPGTRLLVL.